Listed below are T cell receptor beta chains from one sample, sequenced in a study of regulatory T cells in long-lasting Graves disease. TCRdb re-derived calls from the multiplex PCR reads in MiXCR, one entry per CDR3 protein. The sample shows about 340,000 distinct CDR3 sequences, 15% to 20% of them seen only once. The sequenced sample was peripheral blood mononuclear cells (PBMCs), obtained when the disease was refractory, from a patient treated with antithyroid drugs. These receptor sequences come from a female donor with Graves disease. The CDR3 runs from the conserved cysteine through the conserved F or W. The D gene is left open where the match is weak. Clone size, where shown, is once, few, many, or a class for clones that have expanded.

size	D	V	J	CDR3	DNA
-	-	TRBV25-1	TRBJ1-6	CASREGNSPLHF	TGTGCCAGCAGGGAAGGGAATTCACCCCTCCACTTT
many	TRBD1	TRBV18	TRBJ2-5	CASSPRQGGQETQYF	TGTGCCAGCTCACCTCGACAGGGCGGACAAGAGACCCAGTACTTC
-	TRBD1	TRBV15	TRBJ2-5	CATSRVGQGRGETQYF	TGTGCCACCAGCAGAGTGGGACAGGGGAGAGGAGAGACCCAGTACTTC
few	TRBD1	TRBV19	TRBJ1-4	CASRRQGVGEKLFF	TGTGCCAGTAGAAGACAGGGCGTCGGGGAAAAACTGTTTTTT
many	TRBD2	TRBV27	TRBJ2-2	CASSWSAGAAGELFF	TGTGCCAGCAGTTGGTCAGCGGGAGCGGCCGGGGAGCTGTTTTTT
many	-	TRBV20-1	TRBJ1-5	CSATQGQPQHF	TGCAGTGCGACCCAGGGGCAGCCCCAGCATTTT
-	-	TRBV11-1	TRBJ2-3	CASRMAGHRTDTQYF	TGTGCCAGCCGTATGGCCGGACATCGCACAGATACGCAGTATTTT
few	-	TRBV7-8	TRBJ1-1	CASSFPEEAEAFF	TGTGCCAGCAGCTTTCCGGAAGAAGCTGAAGCTTTCTTT
-	TRBD1	TRBV12-3/TRBV12-4	TRBJ2-7	CASSFTGTGESSYEQYF	TGTGCCAGCAGTTTCACCGGGACAGGGGAGAGCTCCTACGAGCAGTACTTC
-	TRBD1	TRBV15	TRBJ1-3	CATSRADRGLRNTIYF	TGTGCCACCAGCAGAGCGGACAGGGGACTTAGAAACACCATATATTTT
-	TRBD2	TRBV12-3/TRBV12-4	TRBJ2-7	CASSRGLALTYEQYF	TGTGCCAGCAGCCGAGGACTAGCGTTAACCTACGAGCAGTACTTC